This T cell receptor beta chain emerged from a study of blood T cell repertoires in COVID-19. Looking at the study overall: Samples representing acute and convalescent COVID-19 were sourced from the United States, Italy and Spain. T cells, B-cell-depleted T cells, or PBMCs provided the cDNA or gDNA that served as material.

The V end was cut by 2 bases, the J end by 0 bases, with 10 bases between. CDR3 length: 14 residues. From germline, CDR1 is SQVTM and CDR2 ANQGSEA. Source study methods: Amplified reference gene primers provided the basis for estimating nucleated cell counts. Using immunoSEQ multiplex PCR, the repertoire was profiled, and TCRdb retains in-frame clones only, with some absent. Clonal size and the V and J genes are those of that table, whereas D and trimming came from the DNA. The sample shows roughly 190,000 clones, around 76% of them seen only once. In Seattle, patients joined the study during active infection and were tracked longitudinally.

The TCR originated in a woman aged 55-69 years with COVID-19, enrolled during active disease. What was sequenced was peripheral blood. The chain employs TRBV29-1 and TRBJ1-1, with D possibly matching TRBD1 (5 bases). The DNA for the CDR3 is TGCAGCGTTGAACAGGGCGCCATGAACACTGAAGCTTTCTTT. This codes for CSVEQGAMNTEAFF.